This T cell receptor (beta chain) was identified in a study of breast tumors, draining lymph nodes, adjacent tissues. Samples came from axillary lymph nodes draining the breast cancer. Study-wide results and caveats: Tumor TCR diversity was below lymph nodes but above nontumor tissue.

CDR1 SGDLS and CDR2 YYNGEE come from the germline V gene. V was clipped by 9 bases and J by 6 bases, with 17 bases between them. The CDR3 length is 13 residues. In this sample, this clonotype turned up many times. Its antigen is undetermined. TCRdb recomputed calls from the multiplex PCR reads with MiXCR, one row per CDR3 protein. This table has 200,000 to 300,000 distinct CDR3 sequences, roughly 31% appearing once. Sequenced: axillary lymph node tissue. J is TRBJ2-3 and V is TRBV9; D could derive from TRBD1 or TRBD2 (7 bases each). This receptor was taken from a female donor with breast cancer. Some clones in this sample may be carry-over from other donors' samples. The CDR3: CATNQGGADTQYF. CDR3 in DNA: TGTGCCACCAACCAGGGGGGGGCCGATACGCAGTATTTT.